This T cell receptor beta chain was sequenced for a study of blood T cell repertoires in COVID-19. Whole-study context: Samples representing acute and convalescent COVID-19 were sourced from the United States, Italy and Spain.

The authors' processing: Reference gene primers were amplified, and this amplification served to estimate nucleated cell counts. Measured with immunoSEQ multiplex PCR; TCRdb has only the in-frame clones, and not every one. V and J calls plus clone size are reproduced from that table; the DNA served to infer D and trimming. The table records 250,000 to 350,000 clones, around 86% of them present only once. Germline V gene data show CDR1 as LNHDA and CDR2 as SQIVND (reference sequence). The length of the CDR3 is 14 residues. V trimming: 3 bases; J trimming: 6 bases; junction bases outside the gene matches: 6.

The gene calls are TRBV19 and TRBJ2-7; 9 bases agree with TRBD1. This clonotype was obtained from a woman aged 25-40 years who had recovered from COVID-19. Sequences were obtained from peripheral blood. The CDR3 loop is CASSIADRGTEQYF. The CDR3 DNA reads as TGTGCCAGTAGTATTGCGGACAGGGGAACCGAGCAGTACTTC.